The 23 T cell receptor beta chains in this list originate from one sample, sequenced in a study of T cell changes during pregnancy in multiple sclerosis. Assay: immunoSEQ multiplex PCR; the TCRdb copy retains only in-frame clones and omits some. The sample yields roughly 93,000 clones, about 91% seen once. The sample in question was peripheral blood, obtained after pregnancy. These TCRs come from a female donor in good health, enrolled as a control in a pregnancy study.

CDR3 in amino acids: CASAQTRGRGNTIYF. CDR3 coding DNA: TGTGCCAGCGCTCAGACACGGGGGAGAGGAAACACCATATATTTT. The chain recombines TRBV11-2 with TRBJ1-3, with D possibly TRBD1 on 5 matching bases. CDR1 SGHAT and CDR2 FQNNGV come from the germline V gene. V dropped 8 bases and J dropped 4 bases, with 18 bases sitting between them. The CDR3 runs to 15 residues.

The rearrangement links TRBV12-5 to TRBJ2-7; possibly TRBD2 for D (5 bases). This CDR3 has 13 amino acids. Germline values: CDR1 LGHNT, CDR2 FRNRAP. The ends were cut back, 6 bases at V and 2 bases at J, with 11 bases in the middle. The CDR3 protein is CASGPDSAYEQYF. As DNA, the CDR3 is TGTGCTAGTGGCCCTGATAGCGCCTACGAGCAGTACTTC. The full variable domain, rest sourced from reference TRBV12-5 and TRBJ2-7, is DARVTQTPRHKVTEMGQEVTMRCQPILGHNTVFWYRQTMMQGLELLAYFRNRAPLDDSGMPKDRFSAEMPDATLATLKIQPSEPRDSAVYFCASGPDSAYEQYFGPGTRLTVT.

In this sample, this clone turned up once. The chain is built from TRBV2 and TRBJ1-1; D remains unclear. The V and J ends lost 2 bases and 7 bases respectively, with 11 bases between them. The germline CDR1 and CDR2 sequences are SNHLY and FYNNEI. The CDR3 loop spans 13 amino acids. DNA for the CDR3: TGTGCCAGCAGTGAAAATCCCACGGGTGAAGCTTTCTTT. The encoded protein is CASSENPTGEAFF.

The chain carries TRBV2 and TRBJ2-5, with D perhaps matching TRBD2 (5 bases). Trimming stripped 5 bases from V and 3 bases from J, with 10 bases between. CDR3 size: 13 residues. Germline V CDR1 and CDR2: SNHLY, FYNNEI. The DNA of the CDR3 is TGTGCCAGCAGTCCACTAGTTAAAGAGACCCAGTACTTC. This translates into CASSPLVKETQYF. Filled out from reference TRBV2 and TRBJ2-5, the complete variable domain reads EPEVTQTPSHQVTQMGQEVILRCVPISNHLYFYWYRQILGQKVEFLVSFYNNEISEKSEIFDDQFSVERPDGSNFTLKIRSTKLEDSAMYFCASSPLVKETQYFGPGTRLLVL.

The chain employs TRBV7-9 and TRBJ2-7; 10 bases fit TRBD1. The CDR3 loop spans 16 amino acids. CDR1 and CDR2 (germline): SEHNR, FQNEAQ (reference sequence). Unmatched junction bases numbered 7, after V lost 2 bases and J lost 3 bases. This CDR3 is CASSLQGQGVIYEQYF. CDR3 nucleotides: TGTGCCAGCAGCTTACAAGGACAGGGGGTAATCTACGAGCAGTACTTC. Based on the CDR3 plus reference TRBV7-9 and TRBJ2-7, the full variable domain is DTGVSQNPRHKITKRGQNVTFRCDPISEHNRLYWYRQTLGQGPEFLTYFQNEAQLEKSRLLSDRFSAERPKGSFSTLEIQRTEQGDSAMYLCASSLQGQGVIYEQYFGPGTRLTVT.

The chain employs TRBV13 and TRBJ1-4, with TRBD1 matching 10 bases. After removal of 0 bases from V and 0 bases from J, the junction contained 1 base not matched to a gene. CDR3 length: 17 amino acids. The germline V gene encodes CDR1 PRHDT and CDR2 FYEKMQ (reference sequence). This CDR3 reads CASSLGGQGATNEKLFF. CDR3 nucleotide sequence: TGTGCCAGCAGCTTAGGCGGACAGGGGGCAACTAATGAAAAACTGTTTTTT.

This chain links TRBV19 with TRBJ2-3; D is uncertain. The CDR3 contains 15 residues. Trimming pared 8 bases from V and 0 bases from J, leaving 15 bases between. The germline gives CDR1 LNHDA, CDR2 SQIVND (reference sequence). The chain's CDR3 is CASRVNDRSTDTQYF. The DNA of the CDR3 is TGTGCCAGTCGGGTTAACGATAGGAGCACAGATACGCAGTATTTT.

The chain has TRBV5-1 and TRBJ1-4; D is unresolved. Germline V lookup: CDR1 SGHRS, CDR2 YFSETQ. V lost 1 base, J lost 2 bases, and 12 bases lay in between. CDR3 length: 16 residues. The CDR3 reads CASSLRENLTNEKLFF. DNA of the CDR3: TGCGCCAGCAGCTTGAGGGAGAACCTCACTAATGAAAAACTGTTTTTT.

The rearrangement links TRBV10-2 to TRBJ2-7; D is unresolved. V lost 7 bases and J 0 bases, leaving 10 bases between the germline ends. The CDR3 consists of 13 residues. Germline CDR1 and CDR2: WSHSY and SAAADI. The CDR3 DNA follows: TGCGCCAGCATGACTTCCAGCTCCTACGAGCAGTACTTC. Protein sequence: CASMTSSSYEQYF.

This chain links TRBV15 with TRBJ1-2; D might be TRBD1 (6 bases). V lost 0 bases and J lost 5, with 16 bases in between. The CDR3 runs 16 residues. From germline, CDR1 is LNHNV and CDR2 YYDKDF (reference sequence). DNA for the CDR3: TGTGCCACCAGCAGAGAAGTGGCGGTGGGGGCGTATGGCTACACCTTC. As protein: CATSREVAVGAYGYTF. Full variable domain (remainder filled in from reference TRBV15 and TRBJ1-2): DAMVIQNPRYQVTQFGKPVTLSCSQTLNHNVMYWYQQKSSQAPKLLFHYYDKDFNNEADTPDNFQSRRPNTSFCFLDIRSPGLGDTAMYLCATSREVAVGAYGYTFGSGTRLTVV.

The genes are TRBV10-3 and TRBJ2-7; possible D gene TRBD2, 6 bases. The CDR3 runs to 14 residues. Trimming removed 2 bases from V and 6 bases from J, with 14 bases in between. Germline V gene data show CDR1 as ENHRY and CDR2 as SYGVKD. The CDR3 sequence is CAISEGGLGSEQYF. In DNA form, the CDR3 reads TGTGCCATCAGTGAGGGAGGGCTTGGGAGCGAGCAGTACTTC.

CDR3 sequence (DNA): TGTGCCAGCAGCCCTCTAGCGGGGGATCAAGAGACCCAGTACTTC. Translation: CASSPLAGDQETQYF. This chain connects TRBV7-6 to TRBJ2-5; TRBD2 agrees at 10 bases. CDR1 and CDR2 (germline): SGHVS, FNYEAQ. Unmatched junction bases numbered 5, after V lost 5 bases and J lost 2 bases. The length of the CDR3 is 15 residues.

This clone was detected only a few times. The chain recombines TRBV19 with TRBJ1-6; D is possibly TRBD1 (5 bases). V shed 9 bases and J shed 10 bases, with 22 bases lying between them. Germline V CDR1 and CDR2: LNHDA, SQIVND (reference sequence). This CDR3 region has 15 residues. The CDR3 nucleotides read TGTGCCAGCCGAGCCCTTTTGGGGCGAAGGTCACCCCTCCACTTT. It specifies CASRALLGRRSPLHF.

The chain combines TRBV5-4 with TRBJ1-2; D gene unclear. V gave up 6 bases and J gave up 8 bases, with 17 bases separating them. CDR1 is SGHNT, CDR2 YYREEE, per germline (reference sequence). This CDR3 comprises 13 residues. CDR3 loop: CASTTRAIGGYTF. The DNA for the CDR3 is TGTGCCAGCACCACGCGGGCCATAGGGGGCTACACCTTC.

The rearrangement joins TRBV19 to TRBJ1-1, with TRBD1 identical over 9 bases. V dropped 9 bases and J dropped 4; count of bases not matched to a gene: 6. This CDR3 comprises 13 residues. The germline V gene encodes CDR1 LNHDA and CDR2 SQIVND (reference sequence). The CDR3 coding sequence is TGTGCCAGCGCTGGACAGGGGCCCACTGAAGCTTTCTTT. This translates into CASAGQGPTEAFF.

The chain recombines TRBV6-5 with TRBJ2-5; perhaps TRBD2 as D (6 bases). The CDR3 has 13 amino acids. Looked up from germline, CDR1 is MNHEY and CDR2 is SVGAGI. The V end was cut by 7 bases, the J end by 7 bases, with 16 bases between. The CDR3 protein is CASTDGLFMTQYF. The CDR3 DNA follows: TGTGCCAGCACCGATGGACTATTTATGACCCAGTACTTC.

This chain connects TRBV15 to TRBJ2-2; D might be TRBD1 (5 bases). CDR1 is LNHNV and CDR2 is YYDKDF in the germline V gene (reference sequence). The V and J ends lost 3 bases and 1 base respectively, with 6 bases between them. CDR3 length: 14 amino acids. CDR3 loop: CATSRTVNTGELFF. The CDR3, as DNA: TGTGCCACCAGCAGGACAGTGAACACCGGGGAGCTGTTTTTT.

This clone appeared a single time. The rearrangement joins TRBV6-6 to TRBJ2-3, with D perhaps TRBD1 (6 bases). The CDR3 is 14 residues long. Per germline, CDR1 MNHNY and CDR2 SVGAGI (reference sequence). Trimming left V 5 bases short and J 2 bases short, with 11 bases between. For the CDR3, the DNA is TGTGCCAGCAGTGACAGGAAATACACAGATACGCAGTATTTT. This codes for CASSDRKYTDTQYF.

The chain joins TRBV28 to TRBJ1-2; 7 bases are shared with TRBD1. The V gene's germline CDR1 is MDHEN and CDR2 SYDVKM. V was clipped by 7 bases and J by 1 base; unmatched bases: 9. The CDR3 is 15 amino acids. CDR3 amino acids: CASTTSTGINYGYTF. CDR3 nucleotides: TGTGCCAGCACTACGTCGACAGGGATTAACTATGGCTACACCTTC.

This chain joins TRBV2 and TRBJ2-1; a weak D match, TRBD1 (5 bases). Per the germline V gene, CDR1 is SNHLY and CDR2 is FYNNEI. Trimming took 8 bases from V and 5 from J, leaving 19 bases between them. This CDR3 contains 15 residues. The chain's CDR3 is CASLPGRVLNNEQFF. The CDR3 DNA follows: TGTGCCAGCCTCCCCGGCAGGGTCCTCAACAATGAGCAGTTCTTC.

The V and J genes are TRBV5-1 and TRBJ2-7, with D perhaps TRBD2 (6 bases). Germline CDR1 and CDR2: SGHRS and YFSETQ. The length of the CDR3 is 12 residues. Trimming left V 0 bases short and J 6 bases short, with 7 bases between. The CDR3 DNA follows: TGCGCCAGCAGCTTGGGGGAGGCCGAGCAGTACTTC. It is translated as CASSLGEAEQYF.

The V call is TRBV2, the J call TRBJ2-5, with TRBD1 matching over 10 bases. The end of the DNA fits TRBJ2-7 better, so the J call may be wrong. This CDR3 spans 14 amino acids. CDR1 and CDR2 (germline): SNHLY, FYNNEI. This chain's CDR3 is CASSRQGAGYEQYF. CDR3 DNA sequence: TGTGCCAGCAGCAGACAGGGGGCGGGCTACGAGCAGTACTTC.

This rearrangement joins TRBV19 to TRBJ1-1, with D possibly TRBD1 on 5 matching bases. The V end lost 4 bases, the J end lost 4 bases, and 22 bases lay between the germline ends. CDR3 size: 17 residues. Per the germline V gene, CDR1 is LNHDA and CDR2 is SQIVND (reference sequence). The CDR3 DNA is TGTGCCAGTAGTAGCACCGGCCGGGCAGGGATGGCCACTGAAGCTTTCTTT. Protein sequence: CASSSTGRAGMATEAFF. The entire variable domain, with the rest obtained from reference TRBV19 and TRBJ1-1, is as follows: DGGITQSPKYLFRKEGQNVTLSCEQNLNHDAMYWYRQDPGQGLRLIYYSQIVNDFQKGDIAEGYSVSREKKESFPLTVTSAQKNPTAFYLCASSSTGRAGMATEAFFGQGTRLTVV.